This T cell receptor beta chain was sequenced in a study of cytomegalovirus exposure and HLA in healthy donors. Findings of the study overall: In a later analysis, TCR beta V- and J-gene trimming was associated with a missense DCLRE1C variant.

On this clone: The antigen is unknown.

The V end was cut by 5 bases, the J end by 1 base, with 12 bases between. This CDR3 comprises 14 residues. The germline CDR1 and CDR2 sequences are SGHRS and YFSETQ. With 60 Vbeta and 13 Jbeta primers, the PCR was carried out. Here immunoSEQ multiplex PCR was the method, and the copy in TCRdb shows in-frame clones only, minus some. The table has some 180,000 clones, less than 80% seen once. The receptor's source is a woman aged 25-40 years in good health and CMV-seropositive. This sequence joins TRBV5-1 and TRBJ1-2, with a tentative D call TRBD1 (5 bases). Material for sequencing was PBMCs. The CDR3 loop is CASSPTGFNYGYTF. The CDR3 region has the DNA TGCGCCAGCAGTCCTACAGGATTTAACTATGGCTACACCTTC.